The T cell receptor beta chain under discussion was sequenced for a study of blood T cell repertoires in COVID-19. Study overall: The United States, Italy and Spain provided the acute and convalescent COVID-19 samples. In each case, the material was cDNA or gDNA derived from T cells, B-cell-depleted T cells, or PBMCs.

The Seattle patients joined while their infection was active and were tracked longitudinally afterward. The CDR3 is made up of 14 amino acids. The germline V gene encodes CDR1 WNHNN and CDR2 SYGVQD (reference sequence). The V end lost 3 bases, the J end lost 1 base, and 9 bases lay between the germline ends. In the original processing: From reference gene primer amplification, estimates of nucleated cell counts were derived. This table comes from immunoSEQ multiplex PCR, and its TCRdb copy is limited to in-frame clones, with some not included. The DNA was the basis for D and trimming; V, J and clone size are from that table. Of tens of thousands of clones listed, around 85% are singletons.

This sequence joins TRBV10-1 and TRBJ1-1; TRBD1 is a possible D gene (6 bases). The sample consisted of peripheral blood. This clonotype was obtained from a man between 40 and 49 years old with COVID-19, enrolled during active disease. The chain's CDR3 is CASSDPGENTEAFF. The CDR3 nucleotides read TGCGCCAGCAGTGATCCAGGGGAGAACACTGAAGCTTTCTTT.